The sequence of this T cell receptor (beta chain) was determined in a study of neurological immune-mediated disorders. In its sample, this clonotype was seen many times. A single record per CDR3 protein comes from TCRdb applying MiXCR to the 5' RACE reads. The data show more than 55,000 distinct CDR3 sequences, less than 10% seen once. Time point noted: longitudinal time-point 2. Preparation of the unsorted libraries drew on 2 million PBMCs stored at -80 C. This clonotype was sampled from a man aged 30-40 years in good health. Sequencing was performed on PBMCs.

The CDR3 nucleotides are TGCAGTGCTAGGTCGGGATTTTACTACGAGCAGTACTTC. It codes for CSARSGFYYEQYF. The rearrangement joins TRBV20-1 to TRBJ2-7, with D possibly matching TRBD2 (5 bases). The germline gives CDR1 DFQATT, CDR2 SNEGSKA (reference sequence). V lost 3 bases and J 3 bases, leaving 12 bases between the germline ends. The CDR3 totals 13 residues.